This T cell receptor beta chain was retrieved from a study of T cells after yellow fever vaccination. Study observations and caveats: The study re-detected most primary-vaccination clones after the booster (roughly 95% CD4, approximately 87% CD8). A weaker but faster secondary response was observed, peaking on day 5 versus 15.

UMIs and a universal primer site were added when TCR cDNA was made by 5'RACE template switching. Using its own MiXCR run on the 5' RACE reads, TCRdb lists one record per CDR3 protein. The repertoire includes about 130,000 distinct CDR3 sequences, about 6.2% of them detected once, and under 0.7% sits in the top ten. This clonotype was recorded many times. Its antigen is as yet unknown. Germline assignment: CDR1 SQVTM and CDR2 ANQGSEA. There are 13 residues in the CDR3. The V and J ends lost 7 bases and 8 bases respectively, with 18 bases between them. This TCR was recovered from a man aged 30 to 39 who received the YFV17D yellow fever vaccine. The sample here was CD4+ T cells sorted from PBMCs, taken 10 days after the yellow fever booster vaccination. The rearrangement links TRBV29-1 to TRBJ2-1; D may be TRBD1 (5 bases). The CDR3 DNA reads as TGCAGCGCCGCCCGGCAGGGCCTCGATGAGCAGTTCTTC. This gives the protein CSAARQGLDEQFF.